A selection of T cell receptor beta chains follows, all from one sample in a study of cytomegalovirus exposure and HLA in healthy donors. Only in-frame clones appear in the TCRdb table, and some are missing; sequencing was by immunoSEQ multiplex PCR. The sample has about 110,000 clones; over 65% are singletons. The sample taken for sequencing was PBMCs. Receptors originate from a middle-aged woman in good health and CMV-seropositive. Both conserved end residues are part of each CDR3. The order of the fields is V gene, CDR3 length, D gene, clone size, J gene, CDR3 DNA, CDR3 protein. D genes are given only for firm matches. Some rows mark clone size as missing; the rest say once, few, many or name a class of expanded clone.

TRBV10-3	12	TRBD2	NA	TRBJ2-5	TGTGCCATCAGTAGCGGGGGAGAGACCCAGTACTTC	CAISSGGETQYF
TRBV9	14	NA	NA	TRBJ1-2	TGTGCCAGCAGCGTAGGCCCGGGAGAGGATGGCTACACCTTC	CASSVGPGEDGYTF
TRBV5-6	15	NA	NA	TRBJ2-2	TGTGCCAGCAGCTTACAGGGTAGGGCCACCGGGGAGCTGTTTTTT	CASSLQGRATGELFF
TRBV6-7	16	NA	NA	TRBJ1-1	TGTGCCAGCAGTTACTCGATTGGAGGGTTCGACACTGAAGCTTTCTTT	CASSYSIGGFDTEAFF
TRBV6-5	15	NA	NA	TRBJ2-7	TGTGCCAGCAGTTACTCGGGGGGGCATCAATACGAGCAGTACTTC	CASSYSGGHQYEQYF
TRBV7-8	12	NA	NA	TRBJ2-7	TGTGCCAGCAGCTCAGGGTATGAGGAGCAGTACTTC	CASSSGYEEQYF
TRBV4-1	15	TRBD2	NA	TRBJ2-7	TGCGCCAGCAGCCAAGACCCTGGGGGGGTTCGCGAGCAGTACTTC	CASSQDPGGVREQYF
TRBV1	17	NA	NA	TRBJ2-1	TGCACCAGCAGTCCAAGACCCTATCTAGCGCTCTACAATGAGCAGTTCTTC	CTSSPRPYLALYNEQFF
TRBV5-6	12	NA	NA	TRBJ1-1	TGTGCCAGCACCAAATCAGGGGTGGAAGCTTTCTTT	CASTKSGVEAFF
TRBV7-6	13	NA	NA	TRBJ1-2	TGTGCCAGCAGCTCAGGTCCAGCCAGTTCTCCTTACTTC	CASSSGPASSPYF
TRBV4-2	14	NA	NA	TRBJ1-1	TGTGCCAGCAGCGAACAGGGTGAGAACACTGAAGCTTTCTTT	CASSEQGENTEAFF
TRBV7-9	16	NA	NA	TRBJ1-2	TGTGCCAGCAGCGCCCGGGGGGAACAGAACCTCTATGGCTACACCTTC	CASSARGEQNLYGYTF
TRBV15	15	NA	NA	TRBJ1-4	TGTGCCACCAGCAGAGATTCTGGCAGGGGAGAAAAACTGTTTTTT	CATSRDSGRGEKLFF
TRBV11-2	14	NA	NA	TRBJ1-2	TGTGCCAGCAGCTTAGATAATACCGGCTATGGCTACACCTTC	CASSLDNTGYGYTF
TRBV11-1	13	TRBD1	NA	TRBJ1-1	TGTGCCAGCAGCTTGTACAGGGGCACTGAAGCTTTCTTT	CASSLYRGTEAFF
TRBV5-1	13	NA	NA	TRBJ2-2	TGCGCCAGCAGCTCTGGACAGTCCGGGGAGCTGTTTTTT	CASSSGQSGELFF
TRBV30	16	NA	once	TRBJ1-4	TGTGCCTGGAGTCTTCCCACCTGGGGGGGAGACGAAAAACTGTTTTTT	CAWSLPTWGGDEKLFF
TRBV7-3	16	TRBD1	NA	TRBJ2-5	TGTGCCAGCAGCTTTATACCGGGACAGGGAAAAGAGACCCAGTACTTC	CASSFIPGQGKETQYF
TRBV2	14	NA	NA	TRBJ2-5	TGTGCCAGCAGGGCGGGGTTTGGGACAGAGACCCAGTACTTC	CASRAGFGTETQYF
TRBV2	14	NA	NA	TRBJ1-4	TGTGCCAGCAGCGCAGGATCGACTAATGAAAAACTGTTTTTT	CASSAGSTNEKLFF
TRBV2	14	NA	NA	TRBJ1-5	TGTGCCAGCACGCAGGGGTCGGGCAATCAGCCCCAGCATTTT	CASTQGSGNQPQHF
TRBV4-2	16	TRBD1	NA	TRBJ1-1	TGTGCCAGCACCCCACTATCAGGGACAGGGGAAACTGAAGCTTTCTTT	CASTPLSGTGETEAFF
TRBV19	14	NA	NA	TRBJ1-6	TGTGCCAGTAAAAAGGGGCTCGAAAGTTCACCCCTCCACTTT	CASKKGLESSPLHF
TRBV6-6	16	TRBD1	NA	TRBJ2-2	TGTGCCAGCAGTCCCCCGGGACAGGGAAAAACCGGGGAGCTGTTTTTT	CASSPPGQGKTGELFF
TRBV28	15	NA	NA	TRBJ1-3	TGTGCCAGCAGTTTTCAGGGTGGATCTGGAAACACCATATATTTT	CASSFQGGSGNTIYF
TRBV5-1	15	NA	NA	TRBJ1-2	TGCGCCAGCAGCTTGATCGGGGAAACTAACTATGGCTACACCTTC	CASSLIGETNYGYTF
TRBV7-3	15	NA	NA	TRBJ2-3	TGTGCCAGCAGCTTATCTGTAGGGGTCTCAGATACGCAGTATTTT	CASSLSVGVSDTQYF
TRBV5-4	14	TRBD1	NA	TRBJ1-2	TGTGCCAGCAGCCAGGGGACAGGGCGCTATGGCTACACCTTC	CASSQGTGRYGYTF
TRBV20-1	10	NA	NA	TRBJ1-1	TGCAGTGCCTCACACTCGGGGGCTTTCTTT	CSASHSGAFF
TRBV19	14	NA	NA	TRBJ1-5	TGTGCCAGTAGTGGGGGGTACGGGGATCAGCCCCAGCATTTT	CASSGGYGDQPQHF
TRBV6-5	13	NA	few	TRBJ2-7	TGTGCCAGCAGTCGGACAGTCACCTACGAGCAGTACTTC	CASSRTVTYEQYF
TRBV2	16	TRBD1	NA	TRBJ1-1	TGTGCCAGCAGTGAAGCGACAGGGCCGATGAACACTGAAGCTTTCTTT	CASSEATGPMNTEAFF
TRBV9	15	TRBD2	few	TRBJ2-1	TGTGCCAGCAGCGTCGAACTAGCGGGGGGCAATGAGCAGTTCTTC	CASSVELAGGNEQFF
TRBV6-1	15	TRBD1	NA	TRBJ1-1	TGTGCCAGCAGTGAAAAAACAGGGGGCCGAACTGAAGCTTTCTTT	CASSEKTGGRTEAFF
TRBV7-6	17	TRBD2	once	TRBJ2-3	TGTGCCAGCAGCTTAGGGATACTAGCGGCTAGCACAGATACGCAGTATTTT	CASSLGILAASTDTQYF
TRBV10-3	15	TRBD1	NA	TRBJ1-2	TGTGCCATCAGTGAGTCTATGGACAGGACCTATGGCTACACCTTC	CAISESMDRTYGYTF
TRBV7-9	15	NA	NA	TRBJ1-1	TGTGCCAGCAGCTTAAATAACAGGGCCAACACTGAAGCTTTCTTT	CASSLNNRANTEAFF
TRBV6-5	14	TRBD1	NA	TRBJ2-5	TGTGCCAGCAACAGACAGGGGGCGTCAGAGACCCAGTACTTC	CASNRQGASETQYF
TRBV6-5	15	TRBD2	NA	TRBJ2-3	TGTGCCAGCAGCACCCTAGGGCGGGGGACAGATACGCAGTATTTT	CASSTLGRGTDTQYF
TRBV6-5	12	NA	NA	TRBJ1-2	TGTGCCAGCAGAAGATTAACAGGGGGCTACACCTTC	CASRRLTGGYTF
TRBV2	14	NA	few	TRBJ2-3	TGTGCCAGCAGAGTCAGGACAATCACAGATACGCAGTATTTT	CASRVRTITDTQYF
TRBV18	14	NA	few	TRBJ1-1	TGTGCCAGCTCGCTCAATACAGGGAAAACTGAAGCTTTCTTT	CASSLNTGKTEAFF
TRBV18	14	TRBD1	NA	TRBJ1-1	TGTGCCAGCTCACCTTTGACAGGGAGCACTGAAGCTTTCTTT	CASSPLTGSTEAFF
TRBV4-3	16	NA	NA	TRBJ1-2	TGCGCCAGCAGCCAAGATCGACAGACGATAAACTATGGCTACACCTTC	CASSQDRQTINYGYTF
TRBV2	18	TRBD1	NA	TRBJ2-5	TGTGCCAGCTGCTTAAGTGTAGAGGGGGCCCCTCTCCAAGAGACCCAGTACTTC	CASCLSVEGAPLQETQYF
TRBV29-1	18	TRBD2	once	TRBJ2-3	TGCAGCGCCCGGACAGGACAGACTAGCGGGGAACGCACAGATACGCAGTATTTT	CSARTGQTSGERTDTQYF
TRBV6-6	15	TRBD1	NA	TRBJ1-4	TGTGCCAGCAGTCAGAGACAGGGAGAAAGTGAAAAACTGTTTTTT	CASSQRQGESEKLFF
TRBV19	16	NA	NA	TRBJ1-5	TGTTACGAGAGGGCAGGGGAATTAAAATGCAATCAGCCCCAGCATTTT	CYERAGELKCNQPQHF
TRBV5-4	13	TRBD1	few	TRBJ2-7	TGTGCCAGCAGCTCGCACAGGGGGAACGAGCAGTACTTC	CASSSHRGNEQYF
TRBV25-1	14	TRBD1	NA	TRBJ1-6	TGTGCCAGCAGTGTCAGGGGGTTTAATTCACCCCTCCACTTT	CASSVRGFNSPLHF
TRBV11-3	14	TRBD1	NA	TRBJ1-3	TGTGCCAGCAGCTCCGGACAGGGCGGAAACACCATATATTTT	CASSSGQGGNTIYF
TRBV7-9	15	TRBD1	NA	TRBJ1-5	TGTGCCAGCAGCTTAAACAGGGGCAGCAATCAGCCCCAGCATTTT	CASSLNRGSNQPQHF
TRBV11-1	14	TRBD1	NA	TRBJ1-6	TGTGCCAGCAGGAACAGGGGTGGTAATTCACCCCTCCACTTT	CASRNRGGNSPLHF
TRBV5-1	14	TRBD2	NA	TRBJ2-1	TGCGCCAGCAGCTTGGAGCGGGGGGGCAATGAGCAGTTCTTC	CASSLERGGNEQFF
TRBV10-1	14	NA	NA	TRBJ2-7	TGCGCCAGCAGTGAGCTTACACACACCTACGAGCAGTACTTC	CASSELTHTYEQYF
TRBV7-9	16	TRBD1	NA	TRBJ1-6	TGTGCCAGCAGCTCCCAAAAGACAGGGGGAAATTCACCCCTCCACTTT	CASSSQKTGGNSPLHF
TRBV7-2	15	NA	NA	TRBJ1-2	TGTGCCAGCAGCTTAGACCCCTCGTTGGGCCGTGGCTACACCTTC	CASSLDPSLGRGYTF
TRBV6-6	16	NA	few	TRBJ2-7	TGTGCCAGCAGGCCGCGTTGGGTAGGGGATTCCTACGAGCAGTACTTC	CASRPRWVGDSYEQYF
TRBV2	15	TRBD1	NA	TRBJ1-2	TGTGCCAGCAGTGTACCGGGACAGACCTACTATGGCTACACCTTC	CASSVPGQTYYGYTF
TRBV14	13	NA	NA	TRBJ1-2	TGTGCCAGCAGCCCTTCCAGAAACTATGGCTACACCTTC	CASSPSRNYGYTF